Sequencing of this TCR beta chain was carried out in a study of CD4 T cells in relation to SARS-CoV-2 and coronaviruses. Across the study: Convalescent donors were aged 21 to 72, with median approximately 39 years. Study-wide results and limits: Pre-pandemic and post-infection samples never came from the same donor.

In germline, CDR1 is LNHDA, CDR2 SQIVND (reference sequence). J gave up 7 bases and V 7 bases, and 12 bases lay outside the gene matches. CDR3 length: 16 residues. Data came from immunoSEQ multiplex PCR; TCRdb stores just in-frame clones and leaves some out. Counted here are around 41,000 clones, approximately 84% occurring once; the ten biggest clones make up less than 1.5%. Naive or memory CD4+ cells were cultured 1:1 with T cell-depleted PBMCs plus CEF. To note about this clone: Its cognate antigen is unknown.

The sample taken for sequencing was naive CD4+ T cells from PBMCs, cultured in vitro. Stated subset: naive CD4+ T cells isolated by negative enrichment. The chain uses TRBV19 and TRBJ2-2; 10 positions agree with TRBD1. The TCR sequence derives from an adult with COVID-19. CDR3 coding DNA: TGTGCCAGTAACTCCGGGACAGGGGCTATTGGCGGGGAGCTGTTTTTT. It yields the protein CASNSGTGAIGGELFF.